The rows below give T cell receptor beta chains drawn from one sample of a study of blood T cell repertoires in COVID-19. Using immunoSEQ multiplex PCR, the repertoire was profiled, and TCRdb retains in-frame clones only, with some absent. The data show around 230,000 clones, with roughly 85% seen just once and 3% to 4.5% held by the top ten. Sequenced input: PBMCs or T cells enriched from blood (not recorded which). Receptors were obtained from a middle-aged woman with acute COVID-19. Each CDR3 is given with its conserved first and last residue. Each record gives: clone size, V gene, J gene, D gene, CDR3 protein, CDR3 DNA. The D gene is left open where the match is weak. Clone size is not always given. Where it is, it says once, few, many or a class for expanded clones.

NA	TRBV28	TRBJ1-2	NA	CASSPHSLGTSGYTF	TGTGCCAGCAGTCCGCACTCCCTGGGGACAAGTGGCTACACCTTC
once	TRBV11-2	TRBJ1-2	NA	CASSLATQGYGYTF	TGTGCCAGCAGCTTGGCAACCCAGGGCTATGGCTACACCTTC
NA	TRBV29-1	TRBJ2-1	NA	CSVGGNEQFF	TGCAGCGTGGGGGGAAATGAGCAGTTCTTC
NA	TRBV6-5	TRBJ2-7	TRBD1	CASSYGTGGYEQYF	TGTGCCAGCAGTTACGGGACAGGGGGCTACGAGCAGTACTTC
once	TRBV9	TRBJ2-1	TRBD2	CASSDNFRLAGVHEQFF	TGTGCCAGCAGCGATAATTTTAGACTAGCGGGGGTCCATGAGCAGTTCTTC
NA	TRBV18	TRBJ2-2	TRBD2	CASSLRLAGEMNTGELFF	TGTGCCAGCTCACTACGACTAGCGGGGGAGATGAACACCGGGGAGCTGTTTTTT
NA	TRBV5-6	TRBJ2-3	TRBD1	CASRPGTGKVGTDTQYF	TGTGCCAGCAGACCCGGGACAGGGAAAGTGGGCACAGATACGCAGTATTTT
NA	TRBV7-6	TRBJ2-5	NA	CASSLGGPETQYF	TGTGCCAGCAGCTTAGGGGGGCCAGAGACCCAGTACTTC
few	TRBV29-1	TRBJ1-2	TRBD1	CSVHTGTANYGYTF	TGCAGCGTCCATACCGGGACAGCAAACTATGGCTACACCTTC
NA	TRBV6-5	TRBJ2-7	NA	CASTRTPGYEQYF	TGTGCCAGCACCAGGACACCCGGCTACGAGCAGTACTTC
NA	TRBV5-5	TRBJ2-5	NA	CASSLESGFRGETQYF	TGTGCCAGCAGCTTGGAGTCGGGTTTCAGGGGAGAGACCCAGTACTTC
once	TRBV5-4	TRBJ2-3	TRBD2	CASSLRLAGATDTQYF	TGTGCCAGCAGCTTGAGGTTAGCGGGGGCCACAGATACGCAGTATTTT
once	TRBV5-6	TRBJ2-2	TRBD2	CASSPLPGLAAGELFF	TGTGCCAGCAGCCCCCTCCCTGGACTAGCGGCCGGGGAGCTGTTTTTT
once	TRBV9	TRBJ1-1	NA	CASSAASDTEAFF	TGTGCCAGCAGCGCCGCCTCGGACACTGAAGCTTTCTTT
NA	TRBV5-1	TRBJ2-7	NA	CASSLGGVGYSYEQYF	TGCGCCAGCAGCTTGGGAGGTGTCGGGTACTCCTACGAGCAGTACTTC
NA	TRBV6-5	TRBJ2-1	NA	CASSQDFHKPFF	TGTGCCAGCAGCCAGGACTTTCATAAGCCGTTCTTC